A selection of T cell receptor beta chains follows, all from one sample in a study of blood T cells in healthy people across ages. TCRdb called the 5' RACE reads again in MiXCR, with one record for every CDR3 protein. The sample carries approximately 820,000 distinct CDR3 sequences, approximately 48% recorded once. Sequencing was done on a sample of blood. These TCRs come from a man aged 55 to 70 in good health. The CDR3 runs from the conserved cysteine through the conserved F or W. D genes are given only for firm matches. Rows may omit the clone size; those that give it use once, few, many or a size class.

CDR3 protein,CDR3 DNA,J gene,V gene,clone size,D gene
CASSQDEGIPQETQFF,TGCGCCAGCAGCCAAGATGAGGGGATCCCTCAAGAGACCCAGTTCTTC,TRBJ2-1,TRBV4-3,NA,NA
CASSQDPRGTNEKLFF,TGCGCCAGCAGCCAAGACCCCAGGGGGACTAATGAAAAACTGTTTTTT,TRBJ1-4,TRBV4-1,NA,TRBD1
CASSQYDTPVEQYF,TGCGCCAGCAGCCAATACGATACCCCGGTAGAGCAGTACTTC,TRBJ2-7,TRBV4-1,many,NA
CASSDLEGSSQFF,TGCGCCAGCAGCGACTTGGAGGGTAGCTCGCAGTTCTTC,TRBJ2-1,TRBV5-1,NA,NA
CASSSLGSGVHYEQFF,TGTGCCAGCAGTTCCCTTGGTAGCGGGGTTCATTATGAGCAGTTCTTC,TRBJ2-1,TRBV27,few,TRBD2
CSAGEGRGLGNEQFF,TGCAGTGCTGGCGAGGGCAGGGGGCTTGGCAATGAGCAGTTCTTC,TRBJ2-1,TRBV20-1,few,TRBD1
CAISESTRWQFF,TGTGCCATCAGTGAGTCAACTAGGTGGCAGTTCTTC,TRBJ2-1,TRBV10-3,many,NA
CASSLGGGNRETQYF,TGTGCCAGCAGCCTCGGGGGCGGGAATCGCGAGACCCAGTACTTC,TRBJ2-5,TRBV7-2,NA,NA
CASSLAPGTSGGENIQYF,TGTGCCAGCAGTTTGGCACCAGGGACTAGCGGGGGTGAAAACATTCAGTACTTC,TRBJ2-4,TRBV5-5,once,TRBD2
CSARAPMGTGNQETQYF,TGCAGTGCTAGAGCTCCGATGGGAACAGGGAACCAAGAGACCCAGTACTTC,TRBJ2-5,TRBV20-1,few,NA
CASKQGSNTGELFF,TGCGCCAGCAAGCAGGGGTCAAACACCGGGGAGCTGTTTTTT,TRBJ2-2,TRBV4-3,NA,NA
CASSLNRGITEAFF,TGTGCCAGCAGCTTAAACAGGGGGATCACTGAAGCTTTCTTT,TRBJ1-1,TRBV7-2,few,TRBD1
CASTHTPGGGKRNEQFF,TGTGCCAGCACCCACACCCCAGGCGGGGGGAAGAGGAATGAGCAGTTCTTC,TRBJ2-1,TRBV7-9,NA,TRBD2
CASSQATGGNQPQHF,TGCGCCAGCAGCCAAGCCACAGGGGGCAATCAGCCCCAGCATTTT,TRBJ1-5,TRBV4-3,NA,TRBD1
CSVERQGHTYEQYF,TGCAGCGTTGAGCGGCAGGGCCATACCTACGAGCAGTACTTC,TRBJ2-7,TRBV29-1,few,NA
CATSDPRGTDTDTQYF,TGTGCCACCAGTGATCCCAGGGGGACCGACACAGATACGCAGTATTTT,TRBJ2-3,TRBV24-1,NA,TRBD1
CASSTPPWDEQFF,TGTGCCAGCAGTACCCCTCCATGGGATGAGCAGTTCTTC,TRBJ2-1,TRBV2,few,NA
CNGSNTEAFF,TGTAATGGATCGAACACTGAAGCTTTCTTT,TRBJ1-1,TRBV7-2,NA,NA
CASSQGVRGLAGGDTQYF,TGCGCCAGCAGCCAGGGGGTTCGGGGACTAGCGGGGGGGGATACGCAGTATTTT,TRBJ2-3,TRBV4-3,NA,TRBD2
CASRGTGATYYEQYF,TGTGCCAGCAGGGGGACAGGGGCCACTTACTACGAGCAGTACTTC,TRBJ2-7,TRBV27,NA,TRBD1
CASSFGQGKMDYGYTF,TGTGCCAGCAGCTTTGGACAGGGAAAAATGGACTATGGCTACACCTTC,TRBJ1-2,TRBV5-4,NA,TRBD1
CASSLDGGRGDTQYF,TGCGCCAGCAGCTTGGACGGGGGGCGAGGAGATACGCAGTATTTT,TRBJ2-3,TRBV5-1,NA,NA
CASSFSLRGGGYTF,TGTGCCAGCAGTTTCTCCCTCAGGGGCGGCGGCTACACCTTC,TRBJ1-2,TRBV12-3/TRBV12-4,few,NA
CASSVTGNEQFF,TGTGCCAGCAGTGTGACAGGGAATGAGCAGTTCTTC,TRBJ2-1,TRBV6-2/TRBV6-3,NA,TRBD1
CASSAFSGAEGYTF,TGTGCCAGCAGCGCTTTTTCAGGGGCGGAAGGCTACACCTTC,TRBJ1-2,TRBV5-6,few,NA
CASKVYGQETQYF,TGTGCCAGCAAAGTTTATGGGCAGGAGACCCAGTACTTC,TRBJ2-5,TRBV27,few,NA
CASRQNGGRVLDEQYF,TGTGCCAGCAGGCAAAACGGGGGGCGAGTTTTAGACGAGCAGTACTTC,TRBJ2-7,TRBV6-6,once,NA
CSAKALAGEKLFF,TGCAGTGCCAAGGCCTTGGCCGGTGAAAAACTGTTTTTT,TRBJ1-4,TRBV20-1,few,NA
CASRPEPGLAGGSSYNEQFF,TGTGCCAGCAGACCCGAACCGGGACTAGCGGGGGGGAGCTCCTACAATGAGCAGTTCTTC,TRBJ2-1,TRBV7-9,few,TRBD2
CASSRKGYEQYF,TGTGCCAGCAGCCGCAAGGGATACGAGCAGTACTTC,TRBJ2-7,TRBV11-1,few,NA
CASSGRQENFYNSPLHF,TGTGCCAGTAGTGGGCGCCAGGAAAACTTCTATAATTCACCCCTCCACTTT,TRBJ1-6,TRBV21-1,NA,NA
CASSPLGGNMNTEAFF,TGTGCCAGCAGCCCGCTGGGGGGGAACATGAACACTGAAGCTTTCTTT,TRBJ1-1,TRBV7-3,NA,NA
CASSTLTARDGYTF,TGCGCCAGCAGCACTCTGACAGCCAGGGATGGCTACACCTTC,TRBJ1-2,TRBV5-1,NA,NA
CASRGGRWSEQYF,TGTGCCAGCAGGGGGGGGAGGTGGAGCGAGCAGTACTTC,TRBJ2-7,TRBV28,once,TRBD2
CASSPSEGRWETQYF,TGTGCCAGCAGCCCATCAGAGGGGCGGTGGGAGACCCAGTACTTC,TRBJ2-5,TRBV3-1,NA,NA
CAGSQSVLAGYNEQFF,TGTGCCGGCAGCCAAAGTGTACTAGCGGGGTACAATGAGCAGTTCTTC,TRBJ2-1,TRBV7-3,NA,TRBD2
CASSLRSGDSSGYTF,TGTGCCAGCAGCTTAAGGTCAGGGGACTCTAGCGGCTACACCTTC,TRBJ1-2,TRBV7-3,NA,NA
CASSQDFGAGELFF,NA,TRBJ2-2,TRBV4-3,once,NA
CASSPPGLGGETQYF,TGTGCCAGCAGCCCGCCCGGACTAGGCGGGGAGACCCAGTACTTC,TRBJ2-5,TRBV7-6,few,TRBD2
CASTYGTANTGELFF,TGTGCCAGCACGTACGGGACAGCTAACACCGGGGAGCTGTTTTTT,TRBJ2-2,TRBV7-2,many,TRBD1
CASSTTDGLGETQYF,TGTGCCAGCAGCACTACTGATGGGTTAGGAGAGACCCAGTACTTC,TRBJ2-5,TRBV7-2,few,NA
CASGLNFLEETQYF,TGTGCTAGTGGTTTAAACTTCCTGGAAGAGACCCAGTACTTC,TRBJ2-5,TRBV12-5,NA,NA
CASTTRQGGEQYF,TGTGCCAGCACCACCCGACAGGGAGGCGAGCAGTACTTC,TRBJ2-7,TRBV6-2/TRBV6-3,NA,NA
CASSHPGQVYEQYF,TGTGCCAGCAGCCATCCGGGACAGGTCTACGAGCAGTACTTC,TRBJ2-7,TRBV3-1,NA,TRBD1
CASSLAGGPNEQFF,TGTGCCAGCAGTTTAGCGGGGGGGCCTAATGAGCAGTTCTTC,TRBJ2-1,TRBV12-3/TRBV12-4,many,NA
CASLTSRSYNEQFF,TGTGCCAGCCTTACTAGCCGCTCCTACAATGAGCAGTTCTTC,TRBJ2-1,TRBV2,few,NA